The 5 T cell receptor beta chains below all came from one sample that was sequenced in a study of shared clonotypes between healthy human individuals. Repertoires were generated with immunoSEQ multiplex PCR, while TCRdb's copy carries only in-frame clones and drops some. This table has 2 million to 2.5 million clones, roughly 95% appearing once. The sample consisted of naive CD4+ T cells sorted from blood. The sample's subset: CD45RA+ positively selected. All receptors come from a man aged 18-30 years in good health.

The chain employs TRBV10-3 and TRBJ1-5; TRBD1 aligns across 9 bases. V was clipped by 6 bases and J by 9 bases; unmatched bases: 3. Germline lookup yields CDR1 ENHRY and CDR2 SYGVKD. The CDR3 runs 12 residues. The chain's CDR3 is CAIRGQGGPQHF. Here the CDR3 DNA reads TGTGCCATCAGGGGACAGGGAGGGCCCCAGCATTTT.

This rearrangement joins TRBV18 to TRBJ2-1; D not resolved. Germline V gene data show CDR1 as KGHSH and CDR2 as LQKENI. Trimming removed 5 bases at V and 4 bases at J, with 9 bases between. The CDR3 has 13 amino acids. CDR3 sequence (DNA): TGTGCCAGCTCAGAGCAGGTTTACAATGAGCAGTTCTTC. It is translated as CASSEQVYNEQFF.

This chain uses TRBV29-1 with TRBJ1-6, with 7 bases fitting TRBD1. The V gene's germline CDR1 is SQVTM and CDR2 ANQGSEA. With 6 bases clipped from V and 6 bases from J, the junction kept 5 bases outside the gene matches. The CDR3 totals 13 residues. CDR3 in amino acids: CSVGDSGNSPLHF. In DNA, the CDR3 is TGCAGCGTGGGGGACAGTGGTAATTCACCCCTCCACTTT.

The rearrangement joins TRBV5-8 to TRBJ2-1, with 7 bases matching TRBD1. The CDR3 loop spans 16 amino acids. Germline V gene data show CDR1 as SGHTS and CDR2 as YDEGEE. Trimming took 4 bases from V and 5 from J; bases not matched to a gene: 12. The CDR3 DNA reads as TGTGCCAGCAGCCCACCGGGACAGCTAGGGAACAATGAGCAGTTCTTC. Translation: CASSPPGQLGNNEQFF.

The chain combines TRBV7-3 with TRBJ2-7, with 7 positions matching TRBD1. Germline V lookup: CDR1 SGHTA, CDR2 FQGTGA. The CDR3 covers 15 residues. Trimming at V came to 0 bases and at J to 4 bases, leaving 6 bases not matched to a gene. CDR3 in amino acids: CASSLTGTAHYEQYF. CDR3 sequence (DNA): TGTGCCAGCAGCTTAACCGGGACAGCACATTACGAGCAGTACTTC.